Below, 13 T cell receptor beta chains from the same sample are listed, as sequenced in a study of blood T cells in healthy people across ages. It was with a sample-barcoded 5' primer and a J-beta primer mix that a second PCR of roughly 6 to 12 cycles was run. Each CDR3 protein is one row after TCRdb ran MiXCR on the 5' RACE reads. The sample holds 1.5 million to 1.9 million distinct CDR3 sequences, 40% to 45% seen once. Sequencing used blood. The receptor set was obtained from a woman aged 18-35 years in good health.

A few counts support this clonotype. The chain recombines TRBV15 with TRBJ2-1; 7 bases match TRBD2. V trimming: 0 bases; J trimming: 6 bases; junction bases outside the gene matches: 5. Germline V CDR1 and CDR2: LNHNV, YYDKDF (reference sequence). The CDR3 loop spans 15 amino acids. The CDR3 nucleotides read TGTGCCACCAGCAGAGATGCGGGAGTAATCAATGAGCAGTTCTTC. Protein: CATSRDAGVINEQFF. Combining the CDR3 with reference TRBV15 and TRBJ2-1 gives the whole variable domain DAMVIQNPRYQVTQFGKPVTLSCSQTLNHNVMYWYQQKSSQAPKLLFHYYDKDFNNEADTPDNFQSRRPNTSFCFLDIRSPGLGDTAMYLCATSRDAGVINEQFFGPGTRLTVL.

The chain is built from TRBV15 and TRBJ2-7; no definite D call. This CDR3 contains 15 residues. CDR1 is LNHNV, CDR2 YYDKDF, per germline (reference sequence). V was pared by 0 bases and J by 2 bases, with 11 bases between. DNA for the CDR3: TGTGCCACCAGCAGAGATCGGGTCAGAACCTACGAGCAGTACTTC. It specifies CATSRDRVRTYEQYF.

This clonotype was seen a few times. The chain employs TRBV4-1 and TRBJ2-3, with D perhaps matching TRBD2 (6 bases). CDR1 is MGHRA and CDR2 is YSYEKL in the germline V gene. V lost 2 bases to trimming and J lost 1 base, with 10 bases between them. CDR3 length equals 15 residues. The CDR3 region is CASSQLGLRTDTQYF. CDR3 nucleotides: TGCGCCAGCAGCCAACTGGGACTCCGCACAGATACGCAGTATTTT.

This clonotype has a count of ten or more. This sequence joins TRBV2 and TRBJ2-1; TRBD2 matches 13 bases. In germline, CDR1 is SNHLY, CDR2 FYNNEI. This CDR3 has 14 amino acids. After removal of 6 bases from V and 4 bases from J, the junction contained 0 bases not matched to a gene. CDR3 loop: CASRGLAGYNEQFF. DNA of the CDR3: TGTGCCAGCAGGGGACTAGCGGGGTACAATGAGCAGTTCTTC.

This rearrangement joins TRBV29-1 to TRBJ1-2; D remains ambiguous. The CDR3 has 12 amino acids. Trimming removed 7 bases at V and 1 base at J, with 10 bases between. Looked up from germline, CDR1 is SQVTM and CDR2 is ANQGSEA. In DNA, the CDR3 is TGCAGCGGTCAGCCAGTTAACTATGGCTACACCTTC. Its protein product is CSGQPVNYGYTF.

The V and J genes are TRBV9 and TRBJ2-1; D is possibly TRBD1 (6 bases). V was clipped by 0 bases and J by 7 bases, with 11 bases between them. CDR3 length: 14 amino acids. Germline CDR1 is SGDLS and CDR2 is YYNGEE. CDR3 residues: CASSVGAGVNEQFF. CDR3 DNA sequence: TGTGCCAGCAGCGTAGGGGCAGGGGTGAATGAGCAGTTCTTC.

The rearrangement links TRBV27 to TRBJ2-3; 9 nucleotides align to TRBD1. V lost 3 bases to trimming and J lost 0 bases; unmatched junction nucleotides: 10. The germline V gene has CDR1 MNHEY and CDR2 SMNVEV (reference sequence). The CDR3 extends over 18 amino acids. The CDR3 DNA sequence: TGTGCCAGCAGTTTGTCTCTGCCAGGACAGGGGAGCACAGATACGCAGTATTTT. Amino acids: CASSLSLPGQGSTDTQYF.

Regarding this clonotype: The junction and the germline gene differ at one end; a read error may be behind it. The rearrangement joins TRBV7-2 to TRBJ2-3; the match to TRBD1 covers 10 bases. The CDR3 sequence is 19 residues long. Germline CDR1 reads SGHTA; CDR2 reads FQGNSA. As DNA, the CDR3 is TGTGCCAGCACCCTCTTGTCGGGACAGGGGCGAGATAGCATAGATACGCAGTATTTT. It specifies CASTLLSGQGRDSIDTQYF. Full variable domain (missing parts from reference TRBV7-2 and TRBJ2-3): GAGVSQSPSNKVTEKGKDVELRCDPISGHTALYWYRQSLGQGLEFLIYFQGNSAPDKSGLPSDRFSAERTGGSVSTLTIQRTQQEDSAVYLCASTLLSGQGRDSIDTQYFGPGTRLTVL.

The chain employs TRBV29-1 and TRBJ2-5, with D unclear. Germline values: CDR1 SQVTM, CDR2 ANQGSEA. The CDR3 covers 13 residues. V lost 4 bases to trimming and J lost 3 bases, with 12 bases between them. CDR3 residues: CSVALPGEETQYF. In nucleotides, the CDR3 is TGCAGCGTTGCCCTCCCTGGGGAAGAGACCCAGTACTTC. The full variable domain, with the rest looked up from reference TRBV29-1 and TRBJ2-5, is SAVISQKPSRDICQRGTSLTIQCQVDSQVTMMFWYRQQPGQSLTLIATANQGSEATYESGFVIDKFPISRPNLTFSTLTVSNMSPEDSSIYLCSVALPGEETQYFGPGTRLLVL.

The V and J genes are TRBV25-1 and TRBJ1-2, with a possible D match to TRBD1 (5 bases). Trimming shortened V by 6 bases and J by 0 bases, and 11 bases separated the two germline ends. CDR1 is MGHDK, CDR2 SYGVNS, per germline. This CDR3 is built from 14 residues. Here the CDR3 reads CASSWTTTNYGYTF. CDR3 coding DNA: TGTGCCAGCAGCTGGACAACTACTAACTATGGCTACACCTTC.

The chain combines TRBV20-1 with TRBJ1-2; D is uncertain. Germline V gene lookup returns CDR1 DFQATT and CDR2 SNEGSKA (reference sequence). This CDR3 is built from 11 residues. Here the CDR3 DNA reads TGCAGGGCTCGACCTAACTATGGCTACACCTTC. It encodes CRARPNYGYTF.

The chain couples TRBV27 to TRBJ2-1; no reliable D call. Germline values: CDR1 MNHEY, CDR2 SMNVEV (reference sequence). CDR3 length equals 14 residues. Trimming removed 1 base at V and 2 bases at J, with 6 bases between. Here the CDR3 reads CASSLLTPYNEQFF. The CDR3, as DNA: TGTGCCAGCAGTTTATTGACTCCCTACAATGAGCAGTTCTTC.

The chain employs TRBV6-2 or TRBV6-3 and TRBJ2-5; tentatively, D is TRBD1 or TRBD2 (6 bases each). The V and J ends lost 3 bases and 1 base respectively, with 15 bases between them. CDR1 MNHEY and CDR2 SVGEGT come from the germline V gene. The CDR3 runs 16 residues. The chain's CDR3 is CASSYRAGGFQETQYF. The CDR3 region has the DNA TGTGCCAGCAGTTATCGGGCCGGGGGCTTCCAAGAGACCCAGTACTTC.